The clone carrying this TCR beta chain was detected a few times. What it recognizes is unknown. The investigators reverse transcribed all of the isolated RNA, so they sequenced expressed TCRB transcripts. TCRdb keeps only in-frame clones here, not all; method: immunoSEQ multiplex PCR. Altogether 130,000 to 150,000 clones are present, roughly 10% being singletons, with the ten largest covering 1.3%. Germline-derived CDR1 and CDR2 are MDHEN and SYDVKM. V was pared by 4 bases and J by 6 bases, with 8 bases between. The CDR3 covers 12 residues. The data derive from a study of beta chain features in type 1 diabetes. Study-wide results and caveats: A pattern of fewer insertions and more deletions at VDJ junctions was seen in type 1 diabetes patients.

Material for sequencing was naive CD4+ T cells from blood. The TCR comes from a man in his late teens or twenties in good health. J is TRBJ2-3 and V is TRBV28; no definite D call. CDR3 region: CASSSPTDTQYF. CDR3 DNA sequence: TGTGCCAGCAGTTCCCCCACTGATACGCAGTATTTT. The full variable domain, rest sourced from reference TRBV28 and TRBJ2-3, is DVKVTQSSRYLVKRTGEKVFLECVQDMDHENMFWYRQDPGLGLRLIYFSYDVKMKEKGDIPEGYSVSREKKERFSLILESASTNQTSMYLCASSSPTDTQYFGPGTRLTVL.